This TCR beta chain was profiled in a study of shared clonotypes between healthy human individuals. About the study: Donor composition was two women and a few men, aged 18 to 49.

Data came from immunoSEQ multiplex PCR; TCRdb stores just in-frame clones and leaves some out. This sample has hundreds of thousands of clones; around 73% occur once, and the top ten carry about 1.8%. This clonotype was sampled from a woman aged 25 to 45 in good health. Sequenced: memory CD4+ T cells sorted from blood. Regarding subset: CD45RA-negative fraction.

The CDR3 protein is CASSLISGRGGDTQYF. The CDR3 bases are TGTGCCAGCAGCCTCATTAGCGGGAGGGGAGGAGATACGCAGTATTTT. The chain has TRBV7-2 and TRBJ2-3; 11 nucleotides line up with TRBD2. Germline V gene lookup returns CDR1 SGHTA and CDR2 FQGNSA. The length of the CDR3 is 16 residues. Trimming removed 5 bases from V and 5 bases from J; junction bases left unmatched: 9.